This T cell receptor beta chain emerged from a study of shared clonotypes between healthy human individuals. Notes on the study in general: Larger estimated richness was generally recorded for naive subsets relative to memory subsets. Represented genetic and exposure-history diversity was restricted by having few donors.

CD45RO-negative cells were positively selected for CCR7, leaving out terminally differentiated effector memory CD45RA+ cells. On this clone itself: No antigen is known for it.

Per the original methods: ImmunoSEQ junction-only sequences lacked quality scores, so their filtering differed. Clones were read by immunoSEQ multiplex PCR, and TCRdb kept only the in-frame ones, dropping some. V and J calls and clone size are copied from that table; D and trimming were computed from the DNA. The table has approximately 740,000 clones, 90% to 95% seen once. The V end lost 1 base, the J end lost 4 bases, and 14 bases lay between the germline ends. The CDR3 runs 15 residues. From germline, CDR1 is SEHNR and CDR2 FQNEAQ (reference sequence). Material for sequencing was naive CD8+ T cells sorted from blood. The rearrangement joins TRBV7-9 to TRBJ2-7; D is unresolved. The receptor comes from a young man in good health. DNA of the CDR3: TGTGCCAGCAGCTTAGTGTCAGCGCCCCTATACGAGCAGTACTTC. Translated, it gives CASSLVSAPLYEQYF.